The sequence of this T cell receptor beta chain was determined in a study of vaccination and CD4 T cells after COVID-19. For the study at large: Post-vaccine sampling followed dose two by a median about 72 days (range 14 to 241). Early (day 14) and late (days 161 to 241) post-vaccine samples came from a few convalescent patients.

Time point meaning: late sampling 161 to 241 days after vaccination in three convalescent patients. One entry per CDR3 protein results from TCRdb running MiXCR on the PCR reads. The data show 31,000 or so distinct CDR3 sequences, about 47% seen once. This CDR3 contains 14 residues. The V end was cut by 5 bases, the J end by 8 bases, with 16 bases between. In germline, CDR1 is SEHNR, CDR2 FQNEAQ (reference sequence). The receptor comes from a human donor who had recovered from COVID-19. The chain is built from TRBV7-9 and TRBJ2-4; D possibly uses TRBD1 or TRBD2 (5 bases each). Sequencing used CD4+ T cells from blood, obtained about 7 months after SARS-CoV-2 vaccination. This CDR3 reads CASSPSGGGDIQYF. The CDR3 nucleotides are TGTGCCAGCAGCCCATCGGGTGGGGGAGACATTCAGTACTTC.